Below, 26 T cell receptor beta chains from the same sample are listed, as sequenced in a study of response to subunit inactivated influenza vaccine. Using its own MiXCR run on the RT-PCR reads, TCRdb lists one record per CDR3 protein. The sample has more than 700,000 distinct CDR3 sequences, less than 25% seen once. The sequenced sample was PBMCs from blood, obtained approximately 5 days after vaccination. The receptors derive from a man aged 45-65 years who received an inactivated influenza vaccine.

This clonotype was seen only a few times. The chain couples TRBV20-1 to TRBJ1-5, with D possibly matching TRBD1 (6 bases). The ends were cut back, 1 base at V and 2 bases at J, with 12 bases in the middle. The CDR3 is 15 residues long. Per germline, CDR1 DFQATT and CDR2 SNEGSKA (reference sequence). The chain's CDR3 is CSARVGGAGNQPQHF. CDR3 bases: TGCAGTGCTAGAGTAGGGGGAGCGGGCAATCAGCCCCAGCATTTT.

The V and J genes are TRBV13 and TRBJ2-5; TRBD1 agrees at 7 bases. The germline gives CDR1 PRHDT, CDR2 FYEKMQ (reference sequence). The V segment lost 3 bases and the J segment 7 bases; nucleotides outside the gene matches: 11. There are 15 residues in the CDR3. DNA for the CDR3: TGTGCCAGCAGCTTCCGGGACAGTGCCTCCGGGACCCAGTACTTC. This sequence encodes CASSFRDSASGTQYF.

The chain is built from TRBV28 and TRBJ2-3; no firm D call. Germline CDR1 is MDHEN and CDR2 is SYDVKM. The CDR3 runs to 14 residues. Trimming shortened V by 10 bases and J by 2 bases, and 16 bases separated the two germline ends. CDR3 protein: CATTGEKLTDTQYF. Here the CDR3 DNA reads TGTGCCACCACCGGAGAGAAACTCACAGATACGCAGTATTTT. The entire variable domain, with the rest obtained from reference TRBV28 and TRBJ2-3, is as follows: DVKVTQSSRYLVKRTGEKVFLECVQDMDHENMFWYRQDPGLGLRLIYFSYDVKMKEKGDIPEGYSVSREKKERFSLILESASTNQTSMYLCATTGEKLTDTQYFGPGTRLTVL.

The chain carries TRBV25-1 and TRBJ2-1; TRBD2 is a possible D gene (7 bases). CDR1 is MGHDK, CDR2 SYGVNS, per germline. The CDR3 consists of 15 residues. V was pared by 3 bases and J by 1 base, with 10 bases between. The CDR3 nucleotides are TGTGCCAGCAGTGAGGAGGGGGGGTCCTACAATGAGCAGTTCTTC. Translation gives CASSEEGGSYNEQFF.

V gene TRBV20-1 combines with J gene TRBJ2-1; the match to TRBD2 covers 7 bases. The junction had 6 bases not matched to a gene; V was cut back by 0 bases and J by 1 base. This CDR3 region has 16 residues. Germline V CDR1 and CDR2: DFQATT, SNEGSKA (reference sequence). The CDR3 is CSARDVRLASYNEQFF. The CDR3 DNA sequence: TGCAGTGCTAGAGATGTGAGACTAGCTTCCTACAATGAGCAGTTCTTC.

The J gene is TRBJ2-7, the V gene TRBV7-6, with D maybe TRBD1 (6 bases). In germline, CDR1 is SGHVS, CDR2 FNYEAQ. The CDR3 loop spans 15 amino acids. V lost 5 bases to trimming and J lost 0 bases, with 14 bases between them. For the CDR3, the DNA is TGTGCCAGCAGCGGATTGGGGGACAACTCCTACGAGCAGTACTTC. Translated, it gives CASSGLGDNSYEQYF.

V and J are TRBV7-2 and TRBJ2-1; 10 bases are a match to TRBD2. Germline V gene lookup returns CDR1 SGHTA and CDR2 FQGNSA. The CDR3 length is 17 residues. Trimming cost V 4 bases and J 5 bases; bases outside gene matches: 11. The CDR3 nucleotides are TGTGCCAGCAGCTCAAATTTAGCGGGAGGTGGCCACAATGAGCAGTTCTTC. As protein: CASSSNLAGGGHNEQFF.

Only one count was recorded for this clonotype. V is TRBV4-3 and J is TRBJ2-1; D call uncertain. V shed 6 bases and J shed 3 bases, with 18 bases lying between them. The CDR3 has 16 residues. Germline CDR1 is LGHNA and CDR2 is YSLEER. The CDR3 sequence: CASSPDGYLIYNEQFF. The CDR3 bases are TGCGCCAGCAGTCCTGACGGCTATCTGATCTACAATGAGCAGTTCTTC.

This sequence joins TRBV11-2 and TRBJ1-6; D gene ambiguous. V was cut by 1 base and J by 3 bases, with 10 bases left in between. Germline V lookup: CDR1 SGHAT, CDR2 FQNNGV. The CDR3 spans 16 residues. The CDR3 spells CASSLGQLFYNSPLHF. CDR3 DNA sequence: TGTGCCAGCAGCTTAGGGCAGCTTTTCTATAATTCACCCCTCCACTTT.

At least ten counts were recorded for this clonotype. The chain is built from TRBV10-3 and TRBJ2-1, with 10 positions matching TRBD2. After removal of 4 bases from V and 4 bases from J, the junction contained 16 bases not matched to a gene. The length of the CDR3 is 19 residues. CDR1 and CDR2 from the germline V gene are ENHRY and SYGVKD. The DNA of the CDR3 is TGTGCCATCAGTGGATTGGGACAGACGTCTAGCGGGGGATACAATGAGCAGTTCTTC. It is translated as CAISGLGQTSSGGYNEQFF.

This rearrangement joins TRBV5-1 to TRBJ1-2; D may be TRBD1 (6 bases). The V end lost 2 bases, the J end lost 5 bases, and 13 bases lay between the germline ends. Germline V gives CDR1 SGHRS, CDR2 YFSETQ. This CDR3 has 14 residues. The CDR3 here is CASSFNRDTYGYTF. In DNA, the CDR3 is TGCGCCAGCAGCTTCAACCGGGACACATATGGCTACACCTTC.

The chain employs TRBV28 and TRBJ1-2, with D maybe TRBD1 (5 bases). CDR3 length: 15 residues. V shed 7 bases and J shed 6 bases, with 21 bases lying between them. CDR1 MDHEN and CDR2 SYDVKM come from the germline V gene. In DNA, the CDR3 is TGTGCCAGCACTCCTCCGGGGGGGGTTCCCGATGGCTACACCTTC. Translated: CASTPPGGVPDGYTF.

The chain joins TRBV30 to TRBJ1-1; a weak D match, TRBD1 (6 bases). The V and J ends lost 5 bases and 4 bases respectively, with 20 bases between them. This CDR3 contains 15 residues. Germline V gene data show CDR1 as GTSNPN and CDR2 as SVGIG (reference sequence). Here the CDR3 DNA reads TGTGCCTGGGAAAAGAAAGGAGGGGGGGGCACTGAAGCTTTCTTT. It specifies CAWEKKGGGGTEAFF.

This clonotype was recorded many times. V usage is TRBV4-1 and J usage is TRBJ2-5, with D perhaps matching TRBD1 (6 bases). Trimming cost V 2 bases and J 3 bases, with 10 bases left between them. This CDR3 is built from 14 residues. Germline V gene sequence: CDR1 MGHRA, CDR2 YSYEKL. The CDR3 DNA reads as TGCGCCAGCAGCCAACCTTGGACAGAAGAGACCCAGTACTTC. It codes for CASSQPWTEETQYF.

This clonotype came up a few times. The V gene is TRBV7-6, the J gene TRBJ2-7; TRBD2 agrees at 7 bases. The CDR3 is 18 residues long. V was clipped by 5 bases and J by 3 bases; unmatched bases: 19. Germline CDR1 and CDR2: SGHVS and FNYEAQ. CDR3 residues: CASSLRSVFTAGYYEQYF. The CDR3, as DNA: TGTGCCAGCAGCCTTAGATCTGTATTCACAGCGGGATACTACGAGCAGTACTTC.

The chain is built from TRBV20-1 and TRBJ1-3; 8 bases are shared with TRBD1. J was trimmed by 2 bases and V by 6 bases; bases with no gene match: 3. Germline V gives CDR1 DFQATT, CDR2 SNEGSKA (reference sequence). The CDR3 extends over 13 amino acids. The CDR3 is CSAVDRAGNTIYF. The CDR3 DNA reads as TGCAGTGCGGTGGACAGGGCTGGAAACACCATATATTTT.

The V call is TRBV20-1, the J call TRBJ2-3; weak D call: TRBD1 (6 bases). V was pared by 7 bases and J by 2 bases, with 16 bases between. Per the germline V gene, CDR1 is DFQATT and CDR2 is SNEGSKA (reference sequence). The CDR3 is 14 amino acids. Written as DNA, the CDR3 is TGCAGTGACAGAAGACAGGCGAACACAGATACGCAGTATTTT. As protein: CSDRRQANTDTQYF.

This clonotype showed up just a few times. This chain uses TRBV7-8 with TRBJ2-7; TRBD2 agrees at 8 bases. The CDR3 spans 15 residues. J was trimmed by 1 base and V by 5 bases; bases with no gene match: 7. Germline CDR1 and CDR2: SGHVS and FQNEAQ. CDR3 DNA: TGTGCCAGCAGCACCCCGGGACTAGAGTCCTACGAGCAGTACTTC. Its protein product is CASSTPGLESYEQYF.

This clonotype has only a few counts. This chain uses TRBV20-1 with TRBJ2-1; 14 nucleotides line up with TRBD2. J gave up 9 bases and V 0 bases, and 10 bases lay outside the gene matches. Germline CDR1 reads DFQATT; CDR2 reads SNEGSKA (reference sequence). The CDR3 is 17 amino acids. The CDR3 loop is CSARDLRGLAGVIEQFF. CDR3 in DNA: TGCAGTGCTAGAGATCTCCGGGGACTAGCGGGAGTGATTGAGCAGTTCTTC.

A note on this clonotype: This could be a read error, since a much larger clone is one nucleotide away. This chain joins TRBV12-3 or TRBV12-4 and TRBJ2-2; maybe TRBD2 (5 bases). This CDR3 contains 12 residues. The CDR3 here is CASRPYAGELVF. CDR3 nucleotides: TGTGCCAGCAGACCGTACGCCGGGGAGCTGGTTTTT.

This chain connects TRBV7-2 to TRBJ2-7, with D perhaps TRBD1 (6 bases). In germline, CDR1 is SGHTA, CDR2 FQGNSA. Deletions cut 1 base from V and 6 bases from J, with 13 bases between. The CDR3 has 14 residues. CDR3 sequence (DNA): TGTGCCAGCAGCTTAGTTACAGGGAAGGGCGAGCAGTACTTC. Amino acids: CASSLVTGKGEQYF.

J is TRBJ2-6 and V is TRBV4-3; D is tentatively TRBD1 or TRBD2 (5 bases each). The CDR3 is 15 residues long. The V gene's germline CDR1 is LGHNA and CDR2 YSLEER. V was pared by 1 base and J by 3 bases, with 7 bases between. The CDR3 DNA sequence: TGCGCCAGCAGCCAAGCGAGGGGTGGGGCCAACGTCCTGACTTTC. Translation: CASSQARGGANVLTF.

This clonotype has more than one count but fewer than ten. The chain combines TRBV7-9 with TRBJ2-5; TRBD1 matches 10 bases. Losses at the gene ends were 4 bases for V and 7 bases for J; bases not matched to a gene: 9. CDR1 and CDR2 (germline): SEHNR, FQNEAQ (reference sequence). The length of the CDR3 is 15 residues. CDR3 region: CASSYRDRGKLTQYF. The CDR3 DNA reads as TGTGCCAGCAGCTACCGGGACAGGGGCAAGTTGACCCAGTACTTC. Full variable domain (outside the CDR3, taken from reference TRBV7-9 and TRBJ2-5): DTGVSQNPRHKITKRGQNVTFRCDPISEHNRLYWYRQTLGQGPEFLTYFQNEAQLEKSRLLSDRFSAERPKGSFSTLEIQRTEQGDSAMYLCASSYRDRGKLTQYFGPGTRLLVL.

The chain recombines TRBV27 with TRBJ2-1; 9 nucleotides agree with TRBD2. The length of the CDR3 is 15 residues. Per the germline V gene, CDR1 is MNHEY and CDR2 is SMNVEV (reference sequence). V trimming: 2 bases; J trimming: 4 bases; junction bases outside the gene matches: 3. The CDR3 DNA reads TGTGCCAGCAGTTTAGGACTAGCGAGATACAATGAGCAGTTCTTC. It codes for CASSLGLARYNEQFF.

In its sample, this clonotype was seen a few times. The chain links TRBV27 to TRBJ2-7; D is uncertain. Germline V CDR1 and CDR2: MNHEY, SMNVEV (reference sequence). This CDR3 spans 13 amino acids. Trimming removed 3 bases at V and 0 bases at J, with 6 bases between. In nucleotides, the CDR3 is TGTGCCAGCAGTTTTGTCAACTCCTACGAGCAGTACTTC. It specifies CASSFVNSYEQYF.

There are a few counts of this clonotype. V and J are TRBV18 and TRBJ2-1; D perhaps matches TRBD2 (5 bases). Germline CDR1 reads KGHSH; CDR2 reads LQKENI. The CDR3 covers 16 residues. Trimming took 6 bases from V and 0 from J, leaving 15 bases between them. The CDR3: CASSRDSVSSYNEQFF. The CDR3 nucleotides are TGTGCCAGCTCCCGCGATAGCGTTAGCTCCTACAATGAGCAGTTCTTC. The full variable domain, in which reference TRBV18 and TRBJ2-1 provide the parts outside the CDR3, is NAGVMQNPRHLVRRRGQEARLRCSPMKGHSHVYWYRQLPEEGLKFMVYLQKENIIDESGMPKERFSAEFPKEGPSILRIQQVVRGDSAAYFCASSRDSVSSYNEQFFGPGTRLTVL.